Listed below are T cell receptor beta chains from one sample, sequenced in a study of shared clonotypes between healthy human individuals. The protocol was immunoSEQ multiplex PCR, while the TCRdb copy is restricted to in-frame clones and leaves out a portion. The table has 2 million or so clones, around 95% seen once. The specimen sequenced was naive CD4+ T cells sorted from blood. Every receptor here comes from a man younger than 30 in good health. The CDR3 runs from the conserved cysteine through the conserved F or W. A D gene is named only where the DNA matches it firmly. Some rows mark clone size as missing; the rest say once, few, many or name a class of expanded clone.

j_call	d_call	v_call	clone_size	cdr3_aa	cdr3_nt
TRBJ2-7	TRBD2	TRBV7-6	-	CASSLASLAAYEQYF	TGTGCCAGCAGCTTAGCCTCTCTAGCGGCTTACGAGCAGTACTTC
TRBJ1-5	-	TRBV28	once	CASSPRNAPSRQPQHF	TGTGCCAGCAGCCCTAGGAACGCGCCCTCGAGACAGCCCCAGCATTTT
TRBJ1-4	-	TRBV5-1	-	CASSSRFRDGSNEKLFF	TGCGCCAGCAGCAGCCGCTTCCGGGACGGATCTAATGAAAAACTGTTTTTT
TRBJ1-1	-	TRBV2	-	CASSVFSELSGFF	TGTGCCAGCAGTGTTTTTTCGGAGCTCTCGGGTTTCTTT
TRBJ2-1	-	TRBV30	-	CAGLRGGPGEQFF	TGTGCCGGTCTGAGGGGGGGACCGGGCGAGCAGTTCTTC
TRBJ1-5	-	TRBV5-1	-	CASSLEGDNQPQHF	TGCGCCAGCAGCTTGGAAGGGGACAATCAGCCCCAGCATTTT
TRBJ1-4	TRBD1	TRBV18	-	CASSPADRAGEKLFF	TGTGCCAGCTCACCAGCTGACAGGGCTGGGGAAAAACTGTTTTTT
TRBJ1-4	-	TRBV7-9	-	CASSLRQEGEKLFF	TGTGCCAGCAGCCTTCGACAGGAGGGTGAAAAACTGTTTTTT
TRBJ1-2	TRBD1	TRBV5-1	-	CASSRQGVGYTF	TGCGCCAGCAGCAGACAGGGAGTTGGCTACACCTTC
TRBJ2-7	TRBD1	TRBV25-1	-	CASSVGDSQSSYEQYF	TGTGCCAGCAGTGTTGGGGACAGCCAGAGCTCCTACGAGCAGTACTTC
TRBJ1-2	-	TRBV2	-	CASSEAQGNYGYTF	TGTGCCAGCAGTGAAGCTCAGGGGAACTATGGCTACACCTTC
TRBJ2-7	-	TRBV9	-	CASSRSPSPQDEQYF	TGTGCCAGCAGCCGCAGCCCATCTCCCCAGGACGAGCAGTACTTC
TRBJ2-7	-	TRBV30	-	CAWVSSYEQYF	TGTGCCTGGGTTAGTTCCTACGAGCAGTACTTC
TRBJ1-2	-	TRBV4-1	-	CASSQETGPDGYTF	TGCGCCAGCAGCCAAGAAACAGGGCCGGATGGCTACACCTTC
TRBJ1-6	-	TRBV4-1	many	CASSQDSLGNSPLHF	TGCGCCAGCAGCCAGGACTCGTTGGGTAATTCACCCCTCCACTTT
TRBJ1-1	-	TRBV9	-	CASSMGHRDEAFF	TGTGCCAGCAGCATGGGACACCGTGACGAAGCTTTCTTT
TRBJ2-7	-	TRBV19	-	CASSIAGSPSYEQYF	TGTGCCAGTAGTATAGCCGGTTCACCCTCCTACGAGCAGTACTTC
TRBJ2-1	TRBD2	TRBV7-2	-	CASTDRTGTRANKGQFF	TGTGCCAGCACCGACCGGACCGGGACTAGGGCCAATAAGGGGCAGTTCTTC
TRBJ2-7	-	TRBV2	few	CASSERGGYEQYF	TGTGCCAGCAGTGAGAGGGGTGGCTACGAGCAGTACTTC
TRBJ2-2	-	TRBV11-2	-	CASSYRTWGGELFF	TGTGCCAGCAGCTACCGAACTTGGGGCGGGGAGCTGTTTTTT
TRBJ2-7	-	TRBV15	once	CATSNGVKGGYEQYF	TGTGCCACCAGCAATGGAGTCAAGGGGGGCTACGAGCAGTACTTC
TRBJ2-2	-	TRBV18	-	CASSPQGTGAGELFF	TGTGCCAGCTCACCACAGGGGACCGGGGCCGGGGAGCTGTTTTTT
TRBJ2-7	TRBD2	TRBV27	-	CASRFGGNYEQYF	TGTGCCAGCAGGTTCGGGGGGAACTACGAGCAGTACTTC
TRBJ2-2	-	TRBV9	-	CASTGGSGGTGELFF	TGTGCCAGCACCGGGGGCTCCGGTGGCACCGGGGAGCTGTTTTTT